One sample yielded the 23 T cell receptor beta chains listed below, sequenced in a study of shared clonotypes between healthy human individuals. Only in-frame clones appear in the TCRdb table, and some are missing; sequencing was by immunoSEQ multiplex PCR. Of more than 1,200,000 clones listed, approximately 98.5% are singletons. Sequencing input: naive CD4+ T cells sorted from blood. The subset here: CD45RA+ positively selected. These receptors were taken from a man younger than 40 in good health.

CDR3 DNA sequence: TGTGCCAGCAGCCAAGAGCCAGAAACTTACGAGCAGTACTTC. Translating it yields CASSQEPETYEQYF. This chain joins TRBV4-2 and TRBJ2-7; D is uncertain. Trimming shortened V by 0 bases and J by 4 bases, and 10 bases separated the two germline ends. Germline V lookup: CDR1 LGHNA, CDR2 YNFKEQ. The length of the CDR3 is 14 residues.

The chain couples TRBV19 to TRBJ2-1; D possibly corresponds to TRBD2 (6 bases). Germline V lookup: CDR1 LNHDA, CDR2 SQIVND (reference sequence). The CDR3 is made up of 18 amino acids. V was cut by 3 bases and J by 8 bases, with 26 bases left in between. CDR3 coding DNA: TGTGCCAGTAGTATCATTCCGAAATGGGCGGGAATCTCACATGAGCAGTTCTTC. Protein sequence: CASSIIPKWAGISHEQFF. Full variable domain (outside the CDR3, taken from reference TRBV19 and TRBJ2-1): DGGITQSPKYLFRKEGQNVTLSCEQNLNHDAMYWYRQDPGQGLRLIYYSQIVNDFQKGDIAEGYSVSREKKESFPLTVTSAQKNPTAFYLCASSIIPKWAGISHEQFFGPGTRLTVL.

V gene TRBV5-3 combines with J gene TRBJ1-1; D remains ambiguous. TRBV5-3 has ORF status, its function being uncertain. The CDR3 length is 10 residues. With 2 bases removed from V and 8 bases from J, the gap between germline ends came to 4 bases. CDR3 in amino acids: CARSFQEAFF. CDR3 sequence (DNA): TGTGCCAGAAGCTTTCAGGAAGCTTTCTTT.

The V and J genes are TRBV4-3 and TRBJ2-7, with D maybe TRBD2 (5 bases). V dropped 2 bases and J dropped 2 bases, with 13 bases sitting between them. The CDR3 covers 15 residues. CDR1 and CDR2 (germline): LGHNA, YSLEER. The CDR3 loop is CASSQLAGTAYEQYF. CDR3 DNA sequence: TGCGCCAGCAGCCAATTGGCGGGTACTGCCTACGAGCAGTACTTC.

The chain employs TRBV7-8 and TRBJ1-2, with TRBD1 matching 10 bases. The CDR3 covers 14 residues. V trimming: 5 bases; J trimming: 4 bases; junction bases outside the gene matches: 4. Per the germline V gene, CDR1 is SGHVS and CDR2 is FQNEAQ. The CDR3 here is CASSNRTGGYGYTF. The DNA of the CDR3 is TGTGCCAGCAGCAATAGGACAGGGGGCTATGGCTACACCTTC.

This clone is a singleton in its sample. This rearrangement joins TRBV4-3 to TRBJ2-1; 8 bases are shared with TRBD2. The CDR3 extends over 15 amino acids. The V gene's germline CDR1 is LGHNA and CDR2 YSLEER. V shed 0 bases and J 10 bases; nucleotides not matched to a gene: 8. The CDR3 is CASSQEAGRASEQFF. In nucleotides, the CDR3 is TGCGCCAGCAGCCAAGAGGCCGGGAGGGCCTCAGAGCAGTTCTTC.

The chain links TRBV7-9 to TRBJ2-7, with 7 bases aligning to TRBD2. Germline CDR1 SEHNR, CDR2 FQNEAQ (reference sequence). J lost 6 bases, V lost 4 bases, and 6 bases had no gene match. There are 13 residues in the CDR3. CDR3 protein: CASSSAGWREQYF. The DNA of the CDR3 is TGTGCCAGCAGCTCAGCGGGGTGGCGCGAGCAGTACTTC. Complete variable domain (other parts from reference TRBV7-9 and TRBJ2-7): DTGVSQNPRHKITKRGQNVTFRCDPISEHNRLYWYRQTLGQGPEFLTYFQNEAQLEKSRLLSDRFSAERPKGSFSTLEIQRTEQGDSAMYLCASSSAGWREQYFGPGTRLTVT.

This chain connects TRBV7-8 to TRBJ2-1, with 8 bases matching TRBD2. Germline V gene sequence: CDR1 SGHVS, CDR2 FQNEAQ. Trimming cost V 5 bases and J 4 bases; bases outside gene matches: 10. There are 16 residues in the CDR3. The CDR3 region has the DNA TGTGCCAGCAGCCTGGGCGGGCTAGCGGGTTACAATGAGCAGTTCTTC. It encodes CASSLGGLAGYNEQFF.

This chain connects TRBV9 to TRBJ2-7, with D hard to call. This CDR3 has 14 amino acids. Germline CDR1 is SGDLS and CDR2 is YYNGEE. The V end lost 3 bases, the J end lost 2 bases, and 12 bases lay between the germline ends. Written as DNA, the CDR3 is TGTGCCAGCAGCGCTACTATGTGGACCTACGAGCAGTACTTC. It codes for CASSATMWTYEQYF. Filled out from reference TRBV9 and TRBJ2-7, the complete variable domain reads DSGVTQTPKHLITATGQRVTLRCSPRSGDLSVYWYQQSLDQGLQFLIQYYNGEERAKGNILERFSAQQFPDLHSELNLSSLELGDSALYFCASSATMWTYEQYFGPGTRLTVT.

The chain joins TRBV5-4 to TRBJ2-3, with D possibly matching TRBD1 (5 bases). Trimming removed 4 bases from V and 1 base from J, with 16 bases in between. CDR1 and CDR2 (germline): SGHNT, YYREEE (reference sequence). This CDR3 has 16 residues. CDR3 nucleotides: TGTGCCAGCAGCACCGCTTACTGGGGCGGCACAGATACGCAGTATTTT. This codes for CASSTAYWGGTDTQYF. Drawing the rest from reference TRBV5-4 and TRBJ2-3, the complete variable domain is ETGVTQSPTHLIKTRGQQVTLRCSSQSGHNTVSWYQQALGQGPQFIFQYYREEENGRGNFPPRFSGLQFPNYSSELNVNALELDDSALYLCASSTAYWGGTDTQYFGPGTRLTVL.

The rearrangement joins TRBV29-1 to TRBJ1-2; the D gene is possibly TRBD1 (6 bases). The CDR3 contains 11 residues. CDR1 and CDR2 (germline): SQVTM, ANQGSEA. V gave up 7 bases and J gave up 8 bases, with 14 bases separating them. CDR3 DNA sequence: TGCAGCGGATTAACAGGGAGAGGCTACACCTTC. Its protein is CSGLTGRGYTF. Full variable domain (outside the CDR3, taken from reference TRBV29-1 and TRBJ1-2): SAVISQKPSRDICQRGTSLTIQCQVDSQVTMMFWYRQQPGQSLTLIATANQGSEATYESGFVIDKFPISRPNLTFSTLTVSNMSPEDSSIYLCSGLTGRGYTFGSGTRLTVV.

The chain carries TRBV7-6 and TRBJ2-7; 13 bases fit TRBD2. Trimming removed 5 bases from V and 3 bases from J; junction bases left unmatched: 7. Germline V CDR1 and CDR2: SGHVS, FNYEAQ. This CDR3 has 16 amino acids. Here the CDR3 DNA reads TGTGCCAGCAGCCCCCGAGGGACTAGCGGGGACTACGAGCAGTACTTC. As protein: CASSPRGTSGDYEQYF.

DNA for the CDR3: TGCGCCAGCAGCCCCGGTTCAGGGAGAGGTGGGGCCAACGTCCTGACTTTC. Amino acids: CASSPGSGRGGANVLTF. The V call is TRBV5-1, the J call TRBJ2-6; D tentatively reads TRBD1 or TRBD2 (5 bases each). In germline, CDR1 is SGHRS, CDR2 YFSETQ. V lost 4 bases to trimming and J lost 3 bases, with 17 bases between them. The CDR3 length is 17 residues.

This chain connects TRBV4-1 to TRBJ1-2; 9 bases are a match to TRBD1. Germline-derived CDR1 and CDR2 are MGHRA and YSYEKL. This CDR3 region has 13 residues. Unmatched junction bases numbered 4, after V lost 8 bases and J lost 3 bases. The CDR3 DNA reads TGCGCCAGCGGGGACAGGGCGGACTATGGCTACACCTTC. This sequence encodes CASGDRADYGYTF.

The chain carries TRBV18 and TRBJ2-7; D not resolved. Germline V lookup: CDR1 KGHSH, CDR2 LQKENI. The CDR3 loop spans 12 amino acids. V lost 5 bases to trimming and J lost 6 bases, with 11 bases between them. The CDR3 sequence: CASSSLVGEQYF. The CDR3 nucleotides are TGTGCCAGCTCATCTCTTGTGGGCGAGCAGTACTTC.

The chain combines TRBV19 with TRBJ1-2, with no clear D. Trimming took off 7 bases at V and 4 bases at J, with 13 bases between the two ends. Germline CDR1 reads LNHDA; CDR2 reads SQIVND (reference sequence). This CDR3 contains 13 residues. CDR3 sequence (DNA): TGTGCCAGTACCCACGCAGGTTTCTATGGCTACACCTTC. Amino acids: CASTHAGFYGYTF.

V usage is TRBV6-4 and J usage is TRBJ2-7; 8 bases align to TRBD2. CDR3 size: 15 residues. The trim removed 8 bases at V and 0 bases at J, leaving 9 bases unmatched. Germline CDR1 MRHNA, CDR2 SNTAGT. In nucleotides, the CDR3 is TGTGCCAGCCAAACCGGGACTAGTCACTCCTACGAGCAGTACTTC. It is translated as CASQTGTSHSYEQYF.

The CDR3 DNA sequence: TGTGCCAGCAGCTCGAAAACTCTAGCGGGAGGGACGGGAGAGACCCAGTACTTC. The encoded protein is CASSSKTLAGGTGETQYF. The chain employs TRBV5-4 and TRBJ2-5; 12 bases are shared with TRBD2. The CDR3 extends over 18 amino acids. Germline CDR1 reads SGHNT; CDR2 reads YYREEE (reference sequence). Losses at the gene ends were 3 bases for V and 4 bases for J; bases not matched to a gene: 13.

The CDR3 sequence: CASTWAGGSTDTQYF. The CDR3 nucleotides are TGTGCCAGCACATGGGCGGGGGGTAGCACAGATACGCAGTATTTT. V usage is TRBV27 and J usage is TRBJ2-3; 8 bases line up with TRBD2. CDR1 is MNHEY, CDR2 SMNVEV, per germline (reference sequence). The J segment lost 0 bases and the V segment lost 7 bases, leaving 6 bases of the junction unmatched. The CDR3 runs 15 residues.

This clone has only one observation. This chain connects TRBV5-1 to TRBJ2-7, with a tentative D call TRBD1 (6 bases). V lost 0 bases to trimming and J lost 8 bases, with 15 bases between them. Per the germline V gene, CDR1 is SGHRS and CDR2 is YFSETQ. The CDR3 is 14 residues long. CDR3 amino acids: CASSLANRAGKQYF. As DNA, the CDR3 is TGCGCCAGCAGCTTGGCCAACAGGGCCGGGAAGCAGTACTTC.

The V call is TRBV10-3, the J call TRBJ2-7; no reliable D call. The CDR3 extends over 13 amino acids. Trimming shortened V by 2 bases and J by 8 bases, and 13 bases separated the two germline ends. Germline V CDR1 and CDR2: ENHRY, SYGVKD. The CDR3 spells CAISEPQRNKQYF. CDR3 in DNA: TGTGCCATCAGTGAGCCCCAAAGGAACAAGCAGTACTTC.

The chain couples TRBV7-3 to TRBJ2-1; a weak D match, TRBD1 (6 bases). The CDR3 is 14 residues long. Germline CDR1 SGHTA, CDR2 FQGTGA. Trimming removed 5 bases from V and 1 base from J, with 9 bases in between. CDR3 DNA: TGTGCCAGCAGCCGGACAGATTCCTACAATGAGCAGTTCTTC. Its protein is CASSRTDSYNEQFF.

The V and J genes are TRBV11-3 and TRBJ2-1; D uncertain. The CDR3 has 12 residues. CDR1 and CDR2 from the germline V gene are SGHNT and YENEEA. Trimming left V 1 base short and J 6 bases short, with 4 bases between. The CDR3 DNA is TGTGCCAGCAGCTTAGGTAGCAATGAGCAGTTCTTC. Its translation: CASSLGSNEQFF.